The 27 T cell receptor beta chains reported below all come from one sample, sequenced in a study of CD8+CD57+ T cells in acquired aplastic anemia. TCR beta VDJ combinations and CDR3 sequences were profiled from genomic DNA. TCRdb reprocessed the reads via MiXCR and lists one record per CDR3 protein. The sample yields approximately 170,000 distinct CDR3 sequences, less than 50% seen once. In patients chosen for sequencing, flow cytometry had shown CD8+CD57+ cell expansion. The sample was sorted CD4+, CD8+, or CD8+CD57+ T cells (not recorded which) from PBMCs. The receptors derive from a human donor with aplastic anemia.

This clonotype qualifies as medium-sized. The chain joins TRBV15 to TRBJ1-1; D is possibly TRBD1 (6 bases). The CDR3 has 15 amino acids. Trimming pared 2 bases from V and 1 base from J, leaving 11 bases between. The germline gives CDR1 LNHNV, CDR2 YYDKDF (reference sequence). The CDR3 DNA follows: TGTGCCACCAGCAGAACCTCGACAGGGAACACTGAAGCTTTCTTT. Its translation is CATSRTSTGNTEAFF.

The chain has TRBV19 and TRBJ1-5; 9 nucleotides match TRBD1. The CDR3 runs 12 residues. The germline gives CDR1 LNHDA, CDR2 SQIVND (reference sequence). Trimming cost V 8 bases and J 5 bases; bases outside gene matches: 1. The CDR3 spells CASRQGDQPQHF. CDR3 nucleotides: TGTGCCAGTCGACAGGGGGATCAGCCCCAGCATTTT.

This clonotype occurred once. One end of the junction is discordant with germline, which a read error may explain. The chain links TRBV18 to TRBJ1-1; D remains unclear. Germline V gives CDR1 KGHSH, CDR2 LQKENI. There are 13 residues in the CDR3. The CDR3 reads CASSLQWSTETFF. For the CDR3, the DNA is TGTGCCAGCTCACTCCAGTGGAGCACTGAAACTTTCTTT.

The chain couples TRBV9 to TRBJ2-2; unclear D gene. CDR1 is SGDLS and CDR2 is YYNGEE in the germline V gene. This CDR3 has 12 residues. V lost 3 bases and J 7 bases, leaving 7 bases between the germline ends. The DNA for the CDR3 is TGTGCCAGCAGCGCCAGGATCGGGGAGCTGTTTTTT. Residues: CASSARIGELFF.

The chain carries TRBV7-2 and TRBJ2-7; 9 bases align to TRBD1. The CDR3 sequence is 15 residues long. The ends lost 4 bases at V and 4 bases at J; junction bases unmatched: 8. CDR1 is SGHTA and CDR2 is FQGNSA in the germline V gene. CDR3: CASSYRTGTGYEQYF. CDR3 sequence (DNA): TGTGCCAGCAGCTATAGGACCGGGACAGGGTACGAGCAGTACTTC.

In this sample, this clonotype turned up many times. V is TRBV7-6 and J is TRBJ2-1; D is possibly TRBD2 (6 bases). Trimming shortened V by 3 bases and J by 9 bases, and 12 bases separated the two germline ends. Germline CDR1 is SGHVS and CDR2 is FNYEAQ. The length of the CDR3 is 13 residues. In nucleotides, the CDR3 is TGTGCCAGCAGCTTGACTAGTTCGGGTGAGCAGTTCTTC. It translates to CASSLTSSGEQFF.

Only a few counts were recorded for this clonotype. A much larger clone differs by one base, so this may be a read error. This sequence joins TRBV11-2 and TRBJ1-1, with D tentatively TRBD1 (5 bases). Germline CDR1 SGHAT, CDR2 FQNNGV. The CDR3 covers 14 residues. The CDR3: CASSLGPPNTKAFF. The CDR3 nucleotides read TGTGCCAGCAGCCTGGGACCGCCGAACACTAAAGCTTTCTTT.

This clonotype was seen repeatedly, ten times or more. The CDR3 region has the DNA TGTGCCAGCAGCCCGGGACTAGCGACGACCTACGAGCAGTACTTC. Amino acids: CASSPGLATTYEQYF. The genes are TRBV4-2 and TRBJ2-7; TRBD2 aligns across 10 bases. The CDR3 is 15 residues long. The junction had 5 bases not matched to a gene; V was cut back by 4 bases and J by 2 bases. Germline V gives CDR1 LGHNA, CDR2 YNFKEQ.

A note on this clonotype: A read error is possible here, since a much larger clone lies one base away. This chain links TRBV12-3 or TRBV12-4 with TRBJ1-2; the D gene is possibly TRBD1 (6 bases). The CDR3 spans 16 residues. The CDR3 DNA reads TGTGCCGGCAGTTTACCCAAGCCACGGACAGCGGGCGGCTACACCTTC. It codes for CAGSLPKPRTAGGYTF.

Points on this clonotype: Mismatch with germline at one junction end may stem from a read error. The V and J genes are TRBV12-3 or TRBV12-4 and TRBJ2-5; D not resolved. The CDR3 loop spans 12 amino acids. The CDR3 sequence: CASNLIQETPYF. In DNA form, the CDR3 reads TGTGCCAGCAATTTAATCCAAGAGACCCCGTACTTC.

On this clonotype itself: The CDR3 does not close with the conserved phenylalanine or tryptophan, likely indicating a read error. The V and J genes are TRBV15 and TRBJ2-7; the match to TRBD1 covers 8 bases. Germline V gene data show CDR1 as LNHNV and CDR2 as YYDKDF (reference sequence). This CDR3 is 13 amino acids long. The CDR3 DNA reads TGTGCTACCAGGAGACAGGGGACGAACGAGCAGTACTCC. Protein sequence: CATRRQGTNEQYS.

The table lists this clonotype with many counts. The chain employs TRBV5-5 and TRBJ2-3; 10 bases agree with TRBD1. This CDR3 spans 14 amino acids. J lost 3 bases, V lost 5 bases, and 3 bases had no gene match. Germline values: CDR1 SGHKS, CDR2 YYEKEE (reference sequence). CDR3 sequence: CASRRGQGTDTQYF. The CDR3 DNA sequence: TGTGCCAGCAGGAGGGGACAGGGGACAGATACGCAGTATTTT. Complete variable domain (other parts from reference TRBV5-5 and TRBJ2-3): DAGVTQSPTHLIKTRGQQVTLRCSPISGHKSVSWYQQVLGQGPQFIFQYYEKEERGRGNFPDRFSARQFPNYSSELNVNALLLGDSALYLCASRRGQGTDTQYFGPGTRLTVL.

This clonotype was seen at least ten times. CDR3 DNA: TGTGCCAGCAGTGAGGGCGGAACAGATACGCAGTATTTT. Translated, it gives CASSEGGTDTQYF. This rearrangement joins TRBV6-1 to TRBJ2-3; D ambiguous. Germline V CDR1 and CDR2: MNHNS, SASEGT. The CDR3 runs to 13 residues. V was trimmed by 3 bases and J by 3 bases, leaving 7 bases between them.

V gene TRBV19 combines with J gene TRBJ1-4; 9 nucleotides agree with TRBD1. The CDR3 spans 13 residues. Germline V CDR1 and CDR2: LNHDA, SQIVND (reference sequence). V gave up 9 bases and J gave up 6 bases; unmatched junction bases: 5. CDR3 protein: CASLGQGYEKLFF. CDR3 DNA: TGTGCCAGCCTCGGACAGGGGTATGAAAAACTGTTTTTT.

This clonotype showed up many times. The CDR3 DNA reads TGTGCCAGTAGTATATCGGATAGCGGCTCCTACAATGAGCAGTTCTTC. Amino acids: CASSISDSGSYNEQFF. V is TRBV19 and J is TRBJ2-1; tentatively, D is TRBD2 (6 bases). Per the germline V gene, CDR1 is LNHDA and CDR2 is SQIVND (reference sequence). Trimming pared 2 bases from V and 0 bases from J, leaving 11 bases between. The CDR3 has 16 residues.

A remark on this clonotype: This may arise from a read error, as a much more abundant clone is one base away. V gene TRBV6-1 combines with J gene TRBJ1-6, with D possibly TRBD1 on 5 matching bases. Germline CDR1 is MNHNS and CDR2 is SASEGT. The CDR3 totals 14 residues. Between the trimmed V and J ends, which lost 5 bases and 10 bases, there was a span of 15 bases. CDR3 sequence reads: CASSQPGRGSPLHF. CDR3 bases: TGTGCCAGCAGTCAACCGGGACGGGGGTCACCCCTCCACTTT.

The chain uses TRBV6-4 and TRBJ2-1; D may match TRBD1 or TRBD2 (5 bases each). Germline V gene lookup returns CDR1 MRHNA and CDR2 SNTAGT. The V gene lost 2 bases and the J gene lost 6 bases, with 14 bases spanning the gap. CDR3 length equals 15 residues. In nucleotides, the CDR3 is TGTGCCAGCAGTGACCCCGGGACCAAGGTCAATGAGCAGTTCTTC. Protein product: CASSDPGTKVNEQFF.

At least ten counts were recorded for this clonotype. The rearrangement joins TRBV29-1 to TRBJ2-1; tentatively, D is TRBD2 (7 bases). The CDR3 is 12 amino acids. V lost 7 bases and J lost 10, with 17 bases in between. CDR1 SQVTM and CDR2 ANQGSEA come from the germline V gene. The CDR3 is CSGGLGGNEQFF. For the CDR3, the DNA is TGCAGCGGGGGGCTCGGGGGGAACGAGCAGTTCTTC.

The chain employs TRBV12-3 or TRBV12-4 and TRBJ2-2; 15 bases fit TRBD2. J gave up 7 bases and V 6 bases, and 9 bases lay outside the gene matches. The CDR3 runs 17 residues. The CDR3 spells CASSTTGLAGGSGELFF. CDR3 nucleotides: TGTGCCAGCAGCACTACGGGACTAGCGGGGGGCAGCGGGGAGCTGTTTTTT.

This clonotype has ten or more counts. This chain connects TRBV9 to TRBJ1-2; 7 positions agree with TRBD1. The CDR3 is 15 amino acids. Per the germline V gene, CDR1 is SGDLS and CDR2 is YYNGEE. V gave up 0 bases and J gave up 4 bases; unmatched junction bases: 6. The CDR3 nucleotides read TGTGCCAGCAGCGTAGATACAGGGGCCCCCTATGGCTACACCTTC. It yields the protein CASSVDTGAPYGYTF.

In its sample, this clonotype was seen many times. CDR3 coding DNA: TGCAGTGCTAGTGTTGGGGGCACTAATGAAAAACTGTTTTTT. Translation gives CSASVGGTNEKLFF. The J gene is TRBJ1-4, the V gene TRBV20-1; D is perhaps TRBD1 (6 bases). CDR1 is DFQATT, CDR2 SNEGSKA, per germline (reference sequence). This CDR3 region has 14 residues. The V end lost 3 bases, the J end lost 2 bases, and 10 bases lay between the germline ends.

As for this clonotype: The junction shows a germline mismatch at one end, possibly a read error. The chain carries TRBV4-3 and TRBJ2-2; 7 bases line up with TRBD1. In germline, CDR1 is LGHNA, CDR2 YSLEER. This CDR3 region has 15 residues. The CDR3 sequence: CASSQFTGATGELLF. The CDR3, as DNA: TGCGCCAGCAGCCAGTTCACAGGGGCCACCGGGGAGCTGCTTTTT.

Many counts were recorded for this clonotype. The chain couples TRBV9 to TRBJ2-1, with TRBD2 matching 9 bases. Germline CDR1 SGDLS, CDR2 YYNGEE. This CDR3 spans 12 amino acids. The V and J ends lost 3 bases and 9 bases, in that order; junction bases with no gene match: 1. Here the CDR3 reads CASSETSGEQFF. The CDR3 coding sequence is TGTGCCAGCAGCGAGACTAGCGGTGAGCAGTTCTTC.

This clonotype was observed at least ten times. The chain combines TRBV5-1 with TRBJ2-3; TRBD2 matches 7 bases. V dropped 2 bases and J dropped 10; count of bases not matched to a gene: 4. Germline CDR1 is SGHRS and CDR2 is YFSETQ. The CDR3 spans 12 residues. The CDR3 loop reads CASSFGLEPQYF. The CDR3 bases are TGCGCCAGCAGCTTTGGACTAGAACCGCAGTATTTT.

In the case of this clonotype: Being one base from a much bigger clone, this may be a read error. This CDR3 is CASSLWGTGREKLVF. CDR3 sequence (DNA): TGTGCCAGCAGCTTGTGGGGGACAGGGCGTGAAAAACTGGTTTTT. This sequence joins TRBV5-4 and TRBJ1-4, with 9 positions matching TRBD1. This CDR3 spans 15 amino acids. Germline V CDR1 and CDR2: SGHNT, YYREEE (reference sequence).

V usage is TRBV7-3 and J usage is TRBJ2-1, with 13 bases identical to TRBD2. With 1 base clipped from V and 8 bases from J, the junction kept 14 bases outside the gene matches. The CDR3 runs 19 residues. Germline values: CDR1 SGHTA, CDR2 FQGTGA. CDR3: CASSLKGTSGVPLRDEQFF. In DNA, the CDR3 is TGTGCCAGCAGCTTAAAGGGGACTAGCGGGGTACCACTTAGGGATGAGCAGTTCTTC.

This clonotype has ten or more counts. The J gene is TRBJ1-1, the V gene TRBV12-3 or TRBV12-4; D remains ambiguous. The V end lost 8 bases, the J end lost 0 bases, and 16 bases lay between the germline ends. The CDR3 is made up of 15 amino acids. CDR3 loop: CASGQAARMNTEAFF. CDR3 sequence (DNA): TGTGCCAGCGGCCAGGCAGCACGGATGAACACTGAAGCTTTCTTT.